One T cell receptor beta chain is described in this entry. These data are taken from a study of T cell responses to AZD1222 COVID-19 vaccine. TCRdb's table, derived via immunoSEQ multiplex PCR, lists solely in-frame clones and lacks some. Of about 120,000 clones listed, 80% to 90% are singletons. Looked up from germline, CDR1 is SGHVS and CDR2 is FQNEAQ. This CDR3 contains 14 residues. The J segment lost 6 bases and the V segment lost 2 bases, leaving 5 bases of the junction unmatched. The chain combines TRBV7-8 with TRBJ2-7; TRBD1 aligns across 9 bases. This material consisted of peripheral blood, taken on day 0 of AZD1222 vaccination. This clonotype was sampled from an adult in good health. The CDR3 nucleotides are TGTGCCAGCAGCTTACGGGGACAGGGTTCCGAGCAGTACTTC. It encodes CASSLRGQGSEQYF.